The 3 T cell receptor beta chains reported below all come from one sample, sequenced in a study of blood T cell repertoires in COVID-19. Clones were sequenced by immunoSEQ multiplex PCR, and TCRdb holds only the in-frame ones, with some missing. The repertoire has 35,000 or so clones, about 86% of them found once; the top ten carry approximately 6.7%. Sequencing was carried out using peripheral blood. These receptors were collected from a human donor in a cohort sampled during active COVID-19.

This rearrangement joins TRBV10-1 to TRBJ2-7; perhaps TRBD2 as D (5 bases). V lost 5 bases and J 4 bases, leaving 18 bases between the germline ends. Germline V gives CDR1 WNHNN, CDR2 SYGVQD (reference sequence). There are 15 residues in the CDR3. The CDR3 loop reads CASSTLADFRYEQYF. Written as DNA, the CDR3 is TGCGCCAGCAGTACGCTAGCAGACTTTAGGTACGAGCAGTACTTC.

This clone was picked up a small number of times. This sequence joins TRBV3-1 (or the pseudogene TRBV3-2) and TRBJ2-3, with D tentatively TRBD2 (6 bases). V dropped 7 bases and J dropped 6 bases, with 11 bases sitting between them. Germline V lookup: CDR1 LGHDT, CDR2 YNNKEL (reference sequence). This CDR3 contains 12 residues. DNA for the CDR3: TGTGCCAGCACCGCAGGAGGGGATACGCAGTATTTT. Translated, it gives CASTAGGDTQYF.

The chain employs TRBV10-1 and TRBJ2-7; D may be TRBD1 (5 bases). Germline loops: CDR1 WNHNN, CDR2 SYGVQD (reference sequence). The CDR3 contains 13 residues. The V end lost 6 bases, the J end lost 6 bases, and 15 bases lay between the germline ends. The CDR3 spells CASRLDSTSEQYF. CDR3 DNA sequence: TGCGCCAGCAGATTAGACAGCACAAGCGAGCAGTACTTC.